Listed below are T cell receptor beta chains from one sample, sequenced in a study of T cell responses to AZD1222 COVID-19 vaccine. TCRdb's table, derived via immunoSEQ multiplex PCR, lists solely in-frame clones and lacks some. The sample includes about 81,000 clones, approximately 90% of them seen just once. Sample: peripheral blood, taken 28 days after the second AZD1222 dose. Receptor source: an adult who received the AZD1222 COVID-19 vaccine. Both conserved end residues are part of each CDR3. D genes are given only for firm matches. The size of a clone is reported for some rows only, either as once, few or many, or as a class for expanded clones.

abundance: -
d_gene: -
v_gene: TRBV7-3
len: 15
j_gene: TRBJ1-1
CDR3nt: TGTGCCAGCAGCTTAAGGTTGGCAGGGAACACTGAAGCTTTCTTT
CDR3aa: CASSLRLAGNTEAFF

abundance: -
d_gene: TRBD2
v_gene: TRBV2
len: 13
j_gene: TRBJ2-2
CDR3nt: TGTGCCAGCAGTACTAGCGGCACCGGGGAGCTGTTTTTT
CDR3aa: CASSTSGTGELFF

abundance: -
d_gene: -
v_gene: TRBV9
len: 15
j_gene: TRBJ2-5
CDR3nt: TGTGCCAGCAGCGTCTGGGGAGGGGGCCAAGAGACCCAGTACTTC
CDR3aa: CASSVWGGGQETQYF

abundance: -
d_gene: -
v_gene: TRBV14
len: 13
j_gene: TRBJ1-4
CDR3nt: TGTGCCAGCAGCCGGAGCCTTAATGAAAAACTGTTTTTT
CDR3aa: CASSRSLNEKLFF

abundance: -
d_gene: TRBD1
v_gene: TRBV30
len: 13
j_gene: TRBJ1-1
CDR3nt: TGTGCCTGGAACAGGGGGCTGAACACTGAAGCTTTCTTT
CDR3aa: CAWNRGLNTEAFF

abundance: -
d_gene: -
v_gene: TRBV2
len: 14
j_gene: TRBJ2-7
CDR3nt: TGTGCCAGCGTTACCGGGACAATCTCCTACGAGCAGTACTTC
CDR3aa: CASVTGTISYEQYF

abundance: -
d_gene: -
v_gene: TRBV12-5
len: 14
j_gene: TRBJ2-1
CDR3nt: TGTGCTAGTGGTTTGGTAACTGGACTCAATGAGCAGTTCTTC
CDR3aa: CASGLVTGLNEQFF

abundance: -
d_gene: TRBD2
v_gene: TRBV29-1
len: 13
j_gene: TRBJ2-1
CDR3nt: TGCAGCGTTGAAAAGCGGGAAGCCAATGAGCAGTTCTTC
CDR3aa: CSVEKREANEQFF

abundance: -
d_gene: -
v_gene: TRBV3-1/TRBV3-2
len: 14
j_gene: TRBJ1-6
CDR3nt: TGTGCCAGCAGCCAAGAACAGGGAGGGTCACCCCTCCACTTT
CDR3aa: CASSQEQGGSPLHF

abundance: once
d_gene: -
v_gene: TRBV6-5
len: 13
j_gene: TRBJ1-1
CDR3nt: TGTGCCAGCAGGAACCGGGTCCGTACTGAAGCTTTCTTT
CDR3aa: CASRNRVRTEAFF

abundance: once
d_gene: -
v_gene: TRBV2
len: 14
j_gene: TRBJ1-5
CDR3nt: TGTGCCAGCAGAGCCGACAGTTTCGCCGGGCCCCAGCATTTT
CDR3aa: CASRADSFAGPQHF

abundance: -
d_gene: TRBD1
v_gene: TRBV9
len: 16
j_gene: TRBJ1-3
CDR3nt: TGTGCCAGCAGCTCGAGTCAGGGGGCGCGAGGAAACACCATATATTTT
CDR3aa: CASSSSQGARGNTIYF

abundance: few
d_gene: -
v_gene: TRBV5-1
len: 13
j_gene: TRBJ2-5
CDR3nt: TGCGCCAGCAGCTTGGAAGGCGCACAGACCCAGTACTTC
CDR3aa: CASSLEGAQTQYF

abundance: -
d_gene: -
v_gene: TRBV6-6
len: 15
j_gene: TRBJ1-3
CDR3nt: TGTGCCAGCAGTTACGACCGCGAAGGGTTGATCACCATATATTTT
CDR3aa: CASSYDREGLITIYF

abundance: -
d_gene: -
v_gene: TRBV24-1
len: 14
j_gene: TRBJ1-5
CDR3nt: TGTGCCACCAGTGATGGTTTGAGCAATCAGCCCCAGCATTTT
CDR3aa: CATSDGLSNQPQHF

abundance: -
d_gene: TRBD1
v_gene: TRBV3-1/TRBV3-2
len: 14
j_gene: TRBJ1-2
CDR3nt: TGTGCCAGCAACCTACAGGGGGCCAACTATGGCTACACCTTC
CDR3aa: CASNLQGANYGYTF

abundance: -
d_gene: TRBD1
v_gene: TRBV7-9
len: 15
j_gene: TRBJ2-7
CDR3nt: TGTGCCAGCAGCTATGGGACAGGACCTTCCTACGAGCAGTACTTC
CDR3aa: CASSYGTGPSYEQYF